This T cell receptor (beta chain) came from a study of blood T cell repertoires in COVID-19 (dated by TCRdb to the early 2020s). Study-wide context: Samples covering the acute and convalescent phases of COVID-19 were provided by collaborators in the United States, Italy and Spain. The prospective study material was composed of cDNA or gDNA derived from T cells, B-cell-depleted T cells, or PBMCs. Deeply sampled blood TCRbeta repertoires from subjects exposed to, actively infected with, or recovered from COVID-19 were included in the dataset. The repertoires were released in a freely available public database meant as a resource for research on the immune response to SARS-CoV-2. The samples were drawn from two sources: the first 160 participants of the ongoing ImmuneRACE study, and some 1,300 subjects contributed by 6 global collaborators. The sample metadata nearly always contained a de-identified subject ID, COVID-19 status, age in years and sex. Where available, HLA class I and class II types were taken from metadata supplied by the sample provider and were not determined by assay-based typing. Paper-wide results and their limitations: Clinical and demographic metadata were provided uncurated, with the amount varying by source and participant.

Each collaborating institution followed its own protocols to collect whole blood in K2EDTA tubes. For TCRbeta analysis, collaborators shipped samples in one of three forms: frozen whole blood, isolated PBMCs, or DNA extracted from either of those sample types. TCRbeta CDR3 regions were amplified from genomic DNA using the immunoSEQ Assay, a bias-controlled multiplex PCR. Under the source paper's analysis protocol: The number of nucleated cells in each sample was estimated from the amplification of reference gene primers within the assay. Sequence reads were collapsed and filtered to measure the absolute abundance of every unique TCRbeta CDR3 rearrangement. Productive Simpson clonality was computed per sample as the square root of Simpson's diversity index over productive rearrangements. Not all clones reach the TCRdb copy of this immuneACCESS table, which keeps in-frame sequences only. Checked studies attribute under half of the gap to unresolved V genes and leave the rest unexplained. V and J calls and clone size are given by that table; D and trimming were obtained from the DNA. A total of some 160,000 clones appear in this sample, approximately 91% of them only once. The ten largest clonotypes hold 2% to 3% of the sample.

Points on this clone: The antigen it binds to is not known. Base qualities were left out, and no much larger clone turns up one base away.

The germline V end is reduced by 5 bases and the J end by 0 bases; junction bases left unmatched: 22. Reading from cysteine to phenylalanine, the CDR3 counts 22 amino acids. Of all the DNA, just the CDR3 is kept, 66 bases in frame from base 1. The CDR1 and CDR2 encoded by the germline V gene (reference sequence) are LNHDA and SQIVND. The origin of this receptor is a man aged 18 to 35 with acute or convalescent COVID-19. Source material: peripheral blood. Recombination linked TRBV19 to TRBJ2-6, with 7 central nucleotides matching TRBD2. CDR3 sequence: CASSGRGKTDPTLFSGANVLTF. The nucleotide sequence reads TGTGCCAGTAGTGGGAGGGGAAAAACAGATCCGACATTGTTCTCTGGGGCCAACGTCCTGACTTTC.